This TCR beta chain is from a study of shared clonotypes between healthy human individuals. Researchers divided each subset's genomic DNA evenly across several immunoSEQ plates. Assay used: immunoSEQ multiplex PCR; TCRdb lists only in-frame clones, some missing. Among some 2,000,000 clones, around 95% were seen once, and the ten largest hold around 0.13%. The CDR3 runs to 16 residues. Unmatched junction bases numbered 10, after V lost 4 bases and J lost 4 bases. Germline V gene lookup returns CDR1 SGHRS and CDR2 YFSETQ. Sequencing was carried out using naive CD4+ T cells sorted from blood. Subset denoted: CD45RA+ positively selected. The V and J genes are TRBV5-1 and TRBJ2-7, with 11 bases lining up with TRBD2. The TCR comes from a young man in good health. The CDR3 nucleotides are TGCGCCAGCAGCCAAAATAGCGGGGGGGCCTTGTACGAGCAGTACTTC. Protein sequence: CASSQNSGGALYEQYF.